The source of this T cell receptor (beta chain) is a study of cytomegalovirus exposure and HLA in healthy donors. Study in general: The roughly 120 validation repertoires used the same platform as the 550 to 850 first-cohort repertoires (as reported by a later analysis). Whole-study findings and limits: Reports showed the classifier diagnosing cytomegalovirus status with high specificity and sensitivity. Investigators reported around 150 TCR beta chains as tied to cytomegalovirus. Later, an analysis found that TCR clusters from the first cohort tended to co-occur in the 90 to 150 validation repertoires.

Some clones are missing from TCRdb's copy, which holds only in-frame ones; the method was immunoSEQ multiplex PCR. The sample carries approximately 150,000 clones, around nine tenths recorded once. A note on this clone: Its antigen is not known.

CDR1 SEHNR and CDR2 FQNEAQ come from the germline V gene (reference sequence). V lost 5 bases, J lost 5 bases, and 9 bases stayed unmatched. CDR3 length: 14 residues. The source is a young man in good health and CMV-seropositive. Sequencing was performed on PBMCs. The genes are TRBV7-9 and TRBJ2-7; TRBD1 matches 7 bases. CDR3 residues: CASSRETGIDEQYF. DNA for the CDR3: TGTGCCAGCAGCAGAGAGACAGGGATCGACGAGCAGTACTTC.